This passage covers 16 T cell receptor beta chains from one sample sequenced in a study of spatial heterogeneity in lung cancer (dated by TCRdb to the late 2010s). The paper as a whole reports these results and caveats: The tumor nonsynonymous mutation count correlated with the number of expanded alpha and beta TCRs within the tumor.

The protocol used for the library was 5' RACE. Sequencing instrument: NextSeq 500. TCRdb reworked the public reads: Q25 trimming with fastp, MiXCR clone assembly, productive beta chains retained. Every CDR3 protein is listed once, alongside the most common genes and DNA of its rows. In all, the sample holds several thousand distinct CDR3 sequences, and about 12% of those were seen once. The ten largest clones add up to approximately 11% of the sample. The time point label, as the study defines it: sample taken at primary tumor resection. Their target antigens are unknown. The material was lung tumor tissue, obtained at surgery. Receptors were obtained from a male donor with early-stage non-small cell lung cancer.

This clonotype occurred many times. Since the library was made to target alpha chains, this beta chain is a stray read and its abundance is not meaningful. The chain has TRBV2 and TRBJ2-5; D is possibly TRBD2 (6 bases). CDR1 SNHLY and CDR2 FYNNEI come from the germline V gene. V was shortened by 7 bases and J by 3 bases, with 15 bases between the two germline ends. The CDR3 contains 14 residues. CDR3 sequence (DNA): TGTGCCAGCACTCTCCCGGGACTTAAAGAGACCCAGTACTTC. Protein product: CASTLPGLKETQYF. Looking up the rest from reference TRBV2 and TRBJ2-5 gives the full variable domain: EPEVTQTPSHQVTQMGQEVILRCVPISNHLYFYWYRQILGQKVEFLVSFYNNEISEKSEIFDDQFSVERPDGSNFTLKIRSTKLEDSAMYFCASTLPGLKETQYFGPGTRLLVL.

In its sample, this clonotype was seen many times. This beta chain came through as a stray read in a library set up for alpha chains, and its size says little. The chain uses TRBV5-1 and TRBJ2-1; the D is unclear. Germline V gene sequence: CDR1 SGHRS, CDR2 YFSETQ. The germline V and J ends were trimmed by 5 bases and 8 bases, with 17 bases remaining between them. The CDR3 covers 14 residues. Written as DNA, the CDR3 is TGCGCCAGCAGATTACAATCCCCAATTGATGAGCAGTTCTTC. Translated, it gives CASRLQSPIDEQFF.

This clonotype was recorded many times. Since the library was made to target alpha chains, this beta chain is a stray read and its abundance is not meaningful. This chain uses TRBV7-2 with TRBJ2-1; a weak D match, TRBD2 (5 bases). This CDR3 has 15 residues. Germline loops: CDR1 SGHTA, CDR2 FQGNSA. Trimming left V 6 bases short and J 2 bases short, with 14 bases between. As DNA, the CDR3 is TGTGCCAGCAGTTCCAGCGGTCTTGCCTACAATGAGCAGTTCTTC. Residues: CASSSSGLAYNEQFF.

In the case of this clonotype: Found in a library prepared for alpha chains, this beta chain is an off-target read, and its abundance has little meaning. The chain is built from TRBV28 and TRBJ1-5; 7 nucleotides match TRBD1. The CDR3 has 15 amino acids. The V gene's germline CDR1 is MDHEN and CDR2 SYDVKM. The ends lost 3 bases at V and 5 bases at J; junction bases unmatched: 7. The CDR3 DNA follows: TGTGCCAGCAGTTTGGCGACAGGGACCCATCAGCCCCAGCATTTT. It codes for CASSLATGTHQPQHF.

This clonotype was seen many times. With the library built for alpha chains, this beta chain is off target and its frequency is not meaningful. V gene TRBV20-1 combines with J gene TRBJ1-6, with TRBD1 matching 7 bases. Per the germline V gene, CDR1 is DFQATT and CDR2 is SNEGSKA (reference sequence). The CDR3 length is 19 residues. V shed 3 bases, J shed 8 bases, and the junction held 22 bases outside the gene matches. As DNA, the CDR3 is TGCAGTGCTAGTCAGTCGTACAGGGGTTATGCGGGCTCGGATTCACCCCTCCACTTT. It yields the protein CSASQSYRGYAGSDSPLHF.

With respect to this clonotype: This beta chain is off target for a library built for alpha chains, so its abundance means little. The V call is TRBV15, the J call TRBJ2-7; D remains unclear. The V end lost 4 bases, the J end lost 2 bases, and 9 bases lay between the germline ends. The germline gives CDR1 LNHNV, CDR2 YYDKDF (reference sequence). The CDR3 sequence is 13 residues long. The CDR3 here is CATSTERTYEQYF. The CDR3 coding sequence is TGTGCCACCAGCACGGAGCGAACCTACGAGCAGTACTTC.

On this clonotype: This beta chain is a stray read from a library made for alpha chains; its abundance is not meaningful. The chain uses TRBV5-1 and TRBJ2-7; 7 nucleotides line up with TRBD1. With V trimmed by 4 bases and J by 2 bases, 9 bases remained unmatched. The CDR3 runs to 15 residues. In germline, CDR1 is SGHRS, CDR2 YFSETQ. CDR3 residues: CASSVTGTEPYEQYF. The CDR3 coding sequence is TGCGCCAGCAGCGTTACCGGGACAGAACCCTACGAGCAGTACTTC.

This clonotype has a count of ten or more. This beta chain is off target for a library built for alpha chains, so its abundance means little. The chain couples TRBV7-2 to TRBJ2-3, with D unresolved. This CDR3 is built from 13 residues. With 0 bases removed from V and 7 bases from J, the gap between germline ends came to 8 bases. Germline lookup yields CDR1 SGHTA and CDR2 FQGNSA. CDR3 coding DNA: TGTGCCAGCAGCTTAGCGAATGGTAATACGCAGTATTTT. It encodes CASSLANGNTQYF.

Ten or more counts support this clonotype. This beta chain lies outside the target of a library built for alpha chains; its clone size means little. This sequence joins TRBV6-1 and TRBJ2-7; 10 nucleotides align to TRBD2. The length of the CDR3 is 15 residues. J was trimmed by 0 bases and V by 6 bases; bases with no gene match: 5. Germline V gene sequence: CDR1 MNHNS, CDR2 SASEGT. This CDR3 reads CASSRGTSVSYEQYF. In DNA, the CDR3 is TGTGCCAGCAGCCGCGGGACTAGCGTCTCCTACGAGCAGTACTTC.

Points on this clonotype: This beta chain came through as a stray read in a library set up for alpha chains, and its size says little. The chain has TRBV7-8 and TRBJ1-5, with 8 bases lining up with TRBD1. The CDR3 has 14 amino acids. Germline V lookup: CDR1 SGHVS, CDR2 FQNEAQ. V gave up 5 bases and J gave up 5 bases; unmatched junction bases: 5. CDR3 DNA sequence: TGTGCCAGCAGCCGGGACAGGTACGATCAGCCCCAGCATTTT. It codes for CASSRDRYDQPQHF.

This clonotype counts as medium-sized. The library was designed around alpha chains, so this beta chain is a stray read whose abundance carries little weight. V and J are TRBV6-2 or TRBV6-3 and TRBJ2-1, with 11 bases fitting TRBD2. CDR3 size: 13 residues. Trimming at V came to 6 bases and at J to 9 bases, leaving 4 bases not matched to a gene. Germline V gene sequence: CDR1 MNHEY, CDR2 SVGEGT. As DNA, the CDR3 is TGTGCCAGCAGCTATAGCGGGAGGGTTGAGCAGTTCTTC. It encodes CASSYSGRVEQFF.

Many counts were recorded for this clonotype. Because the library targeted alpha chains, this beta chain is an off-target read whose size means little. The chain uses TRBV5-1 and TRBJ1-4; 9 bases agree with TRBD1. V lost 2 bases, J lost 5 bases, and 4 bases stayed unmatched. CDR1 and CDR2 from the germline V gene are SGHRS and YFSETQ. This CDR3 is built from 15 residues. CDR3 protein: CASSLIGTGNEKLFF. The DNA for the CDR3 is TGCGCCAGCAGCTTAATCGGGACAGGGAATGAAAAACTGTTTTTT.

This clonotype has a count of ten or more. As an off-target read in a library built for alpha chains, this beta chain has a frequency of little significance. This sequence joins TRBV3-1 and TRBJ2-2; TRBD2 agrees at 10 bases. This CDR3 is 17 amino acids long. The V and J ends lost 4 bases and 6 bases, in that order; junction bases with no gene match: 11. From germline, CDR1 is LGHDT and CDR2 YNNKEL (reference sequence). The CDR3 loop reads CASSLSGLARFSGELFF. The CDR3 nucleotides read TGTGCCAGCAGCCTCTCGGGACTAGCGAGATTCTCCGGGGAGCTGTTTTTT.

To note about this clonotype: This beta chain came through as a stray read in a library set up for alpha chains, and its size says little. This chain joins TRBV6-5 and TRBJ1-5, with D perhaps TRBD1 (5 bases). The CDR3 runs to 15 residues. V lost 5 bases, J lost 4 bases, and 15 bases lay in between. Germline assignment: CDR1 MNHEY and CDR2 SVGAGI. CDR3 in amino acids: CASSPGGVENQPQHF. DNA for the CDR3: TGTGCCAGCAGTCCTGGGGGTGTCGAGAATCAGCCCCAGCATTTT.

This clonotype came up a few times. The library was prepared for alpha chains; this beta chain is a stray read, so its frequency means little. V gene TRBV20-1 combines with J gene TRBJ2-7; the match to TRBD1 covers 9 bases. Trimming at V came to 4 bases and at J to 2 bases, leaving 3 bases not matched to a gene. The CDR3 contains 13 residues. The germline V gene encodes CDR1 DFQATT and CDR2 SNEGSKA (reference sequence). CDR3 sequence: CSANRQGAYEQYF. The DNA for the CDR3 is TGCAGTGCTAACAGACAGGGGGCCTACGAGCAGTACTTC.

The table lists this clonotype with many counts. At one end, the junction sequence differs from germline, possibly due to a read error. The library was prepared for alpha chains; this beta chain is a stray read, so its frequency means little. V usage is TRBV7-7 and J usage is TRBJ2-2; D remains unclear. The CDR3 length is 12 residues. CDR1 is SSHAT and CDR2 is FNYEAQ in the germline V gene (reference sequence). The CDR3: CASSPESGELFF. The DNA for the CDR3 is TGTGCTAGCAGCCCGGAGTCCGGGGAGCTGTTTTTT.